One sample yielded the 28 T cell receptor beta chains listed below, sequenced in a study of T cell responses to AZD1222 COVID-19 vaccine (dated by TCRdb to the early 2020s). Reading the label with the study, this specimen's time point is: about 28 days (+/-7) after the second vaccine dose. Libraries were made using the immunoSEQ multiplex PCR assay. Not all clones reach the TCRdb copy of this immuneACCESS table, which keeps in-frame sequences only. Checked studies attribute under half of the gap to unresolved V genes and leave the rest unexplained. The sample includes about 150,000 clones, with roughly 90% observed a single time. The top ten clonotypes cover approximately 3.6% of the sample. Specimen: peripheral blood, collected 28 days after the second AZD1222 dose. These receptors were obtained from an adult who received the AZD1222 COVID-19 vaccine.

The chain has TRBV9 and TRBJ2-1; 9 positions match TRBD1. Germline values: CDR1 SGDLS, CDR2 YYNGEE. The CDR3 totals 17 residues. V dropped 4 bases and J dropped 8; count of bases not matched to a gene: 16. The CDR3, as DNA: TGTGCCAGCAGCCCTAAAAAACCGGAACAGGGGGCTGATGAGCAGTTCTTC. As protein: CASSPKKPEQGADEQFF.

This clone was picked up one time. The chain employs TRBV27 and TRBJ2-1, with a tentative D call TRBD2 (5 bases). CDR1 is MNHEY and CDR2 is SMNVEV in the germline V gene (reference sequence). The CDR3 sequence is 14 residues long. Trimming stripped 4 bases from V and 4 bases from J, with 11 bases between. CDR3 region: CASSSSGTYNEQFF. The CDR3 bases are TGTGCCAGCAGTTCCAGCGGAACTTACAATGAGCAGTTCTTC.

The rearrangement joins TRBV3-1 (or the pseudogene TRBV3-2) to TRBJ1-5; D possibly corresponds to TRBD1 (5 bases). The CDR3 extends over 17 amino acids. V was cut by 0 bases and J by 9 bases, with 21 bases left in between. CDR1 is LGHDT and CDR2 is YNNKEL in the germline V gene (reference sequence). CDR3 DNA: TGTGCCAGCAGCCAAGAGCCCCCCGGGGGGATGCGTGGGCCCCAGCATTTT. Protein: CASSQEPPGGMRGPQHF.

J is TRBJ1-5 and V is TRBV5-8; D not certain. The CDR3 sequence is 14 residues long. Germline assignment: CDR1 SGHTS and CDR2 YDEGEE. Deletions cut 2 bases from V and 3 bases from J, with 9 bases between. CDR3 bases: TGTGCCAGCAGCTTAGGGCCATACAATCAGCCCCAGCATTTT. It codes for CASSLGPYNQPQHF.

The chain links TRBV10-2 to TRBJ2-1; weak D call: TRBD2 (5 bases). Germline V gives CDR1 WSHSY, CDR2 SAAADI. The length of the CDR3 is 12 residues. The germline V and J ends were trimmed by 6 bases and 10 bases, with 13 bases remaining between them. The CDR3 DNA sequence: TGCGCCAGCAGCGCCGGACTCACGGAGCAGTTCTTC. Its protein product is CASSAGLTEQFF.

This chain uses TRBV4-3 with TRBJ2-7, with D tentatively TRBD1 (6 bases). V lost 0 bases to trimming and J lost 6 bases, with 12 bases between them. The germline V gene has CDR1 LGHNA and CDR2 YSLEER. The CDR3 has 14 residues. The CDR3 spells CASSQEDRGGEQYF. The DNA of the CDR3 is TGCGCCAGCAGCCAAGAGGACAGAGGAGGCGAGCAGTACTTC.

The chain couples TRBV11-3 to TRBJ1-3, with TRBD1 matching over 8 bases. Unmatched junction bases numbered 3, after V lost 1 base and J lost 4 bases. The V gene's germline CDR1 is SGHNT and CDR2 YENEEA. This CDR3 spans 15 amino acids. As DNA, the CDR3 is TGTGCCAGCAGCTTAGGACAGGGGCACGGAAACACCATATATTTT. Its translation: CASSLGQGHGNTIYF.

The chain couples TRBV27 to TRBJ2-1, with TRBD2 matching 13 bases. Germline trimming cut 4 bases from V and 7 bases from J; bases unmatched to any gene: 10. This CDR3 is 17 amino acids long. Looked up from germline, CDR1 is MNHEY and CDR2 is SMNVEV (reference sequence). CDR3 sequence reads: CASSSVLAGGPWNEQFF. CDR3 nucleotides: TGTGCCAGCAGTTCAGTACTAGCGGGAGGGCCTTGGAATGAGCAGTTCTTC.

The sample holds one count of this clone. The chain joins TRBV6-5 to TRBJ2-7; 8 bases line up with TRBD2. The CDR3 is 16 amino acids. J gave up 3 bases and V 4 bases, and 11 bases lay outside the gene matches. Germline V gene lookup returns CDR1 MNHEY and CDR2 SVGAGI. The CDR3 nucleotides are TGTGCCAGCAGTTCCCCTTTAAGCGGGGGTTTCTACGAGCAGTACTTC. It codes for CASSSPLSGGFYEQYF.

The count of this clone is one. The V call is TRBV7-9, the J call TRBJ2-3, with 10 nucleotides matching TRBD1. Trimming removed 4 bases from V and 2 bases from J; junction bases left unmatched: 3. CDR1 is SEHNR and CDR2 is FQNEAQ in the germline V gene (reference sequence). CDR3 length equals 15 residues. The CDR3 region has the DNA TGTGCCAGCAGCTCTGGGACAGGGGTCACAGATACGCAGTATTTT. It is translated as CASSSGTGVTDTQYF.

This clone turned up a few times. CDR3 in amino acids: CAGNRSGLYNSPLHF. The DNA of the CDR3 is TGTGCCGGCAATCGGTCAGGACTTTATAATTCACCCCTCCACTTT. The rearrangement uses TRBV28 and TRBJ1-6; D call uncertain. CDR1 and CDR2 (germline): MDHEN, SYDVKM. The CDR3 is 15 amino acids. Trimming took 11 bases from V and 4 from J, leaving 18 bases between them.

The V gene is TRBV27, the J gene TRBJ1-1; D gene ambiguous. V gave up 3 bases and J gave up 3 bases, with 11 bases separating them. The CDR3 length is 14 residues. Germline V gene sequence: CDR1 MNHEY, CDR2 SMNVEV (reference sequence). DNA for the CDR3: TGTGCCAGCAGTTTGGGGAATCAGGACACTGAAGCTTTCTTT. This codes for CASSLGNQDTEAFF.

For this clone: Distinct nucleotide sequences in the sample also encode this CDR3. The rearrangement uses TRBV27 and TRBJ2-7, with 8 bases identical to TRBD1. Germline loops: CDR1 MNHEY, CDR2 SMNVEV (reference sequence). The length of the CDR3 is 14 residues. The junction had 8 bases not matched to a gene; V was cut back by 5 bases and J by 5 bases. The CDR3 sequence: CASSLGQGAHEQYF. The CDR3 DNA follows: TGTGCCAGCAGTCTCGGGCAGGGGGCCCACGAGCAGTACTTC.

The table lists this clone with a count of one. This chain connects TRBV6-5 to TRBJ2-7; TRBD2 matches 7 bases. From germline, CDR1 is MNHEY and CDR2 SVGAGI. Losses at the gene ends were 8 bases for V and 3 bases for J; bases not matched to a gene: 13. The CDR3 consists of 15 residues. The CDR3 is CASLPQRDGRYEQYF. In nucleotides, the CDR3 is TGTGCCAGCCTTCCCCAGCGGGACGGACGCTACGAGCAGTACTTC.

The chain employs TRBV5-8 and TRBJ2-7, with 7 bases that match TRBD1. The V and J ends lost 0 bases and 1 base, in that order; junction bases with no gene match: 13. Germline assignment: CDR1 SGHTS and CDR2 YDEGEE. The CDR3 sequence is 18 residues long. CDR3: CASSLVPLYRDRSYEQYF. DNA for the CDR3: TGTGCCAGCAGCTTGGTGCCTCTTTACCGGGACAGATCCTACGAGCAGTACTTC.

J is TRBJ2-5 and V is TRBV12-3 or TRBV12-4; D not resolved. The CDR3 consists of 13 residues. Trimming pared 2 bases from V and 3 bases from J, leaving 7 bases between. The chain's CDR3 is CASSLMAEETQYF. The DNA for the CDR3 is TGTGCCAGCAGTTTAATGGCGGAAGAGACCCAGTACTTC.

The V and J genes are TRBV10-1 and TRBJ2-1; 7 nucleotides line up with TRBD2. CDR1 and CDR2 (germline): WNHNN, SYGVQD (reference sequence). V shed 1 base, J shed 8 bases, and the junction held 5 bases outside the gene matches. This CDR3 comprises 14 residues. The CDR3 coding sequence is TGCGCCAGCAGTGAGTTGGGGGAGGGCGATGAGCAGTTCTTC. Its translation: CASSELGEGDEQFF.

The chain has TRBV30 and TRBJ2-7, with TRBD2 matching 8 bases. The CDR3 is 12 residues long. In germline, CDR1 is GTSNPN, CDR2 SVGIG (reference sequence). V trimming: 4 bases; J trimming: 12 bases; junction bases outside the gene matches: 11. CDR3 DNA sequence: TGTGCCTGGACCCTCTCCGGGGGGGAGAGGTACTTC. Translated, it gives CAWTLSGGERYF.

The gene calls are TRBV24-1 and TRBJ1-5; D not resolved. The V end lost 4 bases, the J end lost 0 bases, and 6 bases lay between the germline ends. The CDR3 runs 14 residues. From germline, CDR1 is KGHDR and CDR2 SFDVKD. CDR3 amino acids: CATSDHSSNQPQHF. The CDR3 nucleotides read TGTGCCACCAGTGACCACAGTAGCAATCAGCCCCAGCATTTT.

The chain couples TRBV7-2 to TRBJ1-3; D is possibly TRBD1 (6 bases). The CDR3 length is 14 residues. Per germline, CDR1 SGHTA and CDR2 FQGNSA. V dropped 1 base and J dropped 3 bases, with 7 bases sitting between them. The CDR3: CASSLDRVGNTIYF. DNA for the CDR3: TGTGCCAGCAGCTTAGACAGGGTTGGAAACACCATATATTTT. Together with reference TRBV7-2 and TRBJ1-3, the CDR3 gives the full variable domain: GAGVSQSPSNKVTEKGKDVELRCDPISGHTALYWYRQSLGQGLEFLIYFQGNSAPDKSGLPSDRFSAERTGGSVSTLTIQRTQQEDSAVYLCASSLDRVGNTIYFGEGSWLTVV.

J is TRBJ1-1 and V is TRBV29-1; weak D call: TRBD1 (5 bases). Germline V lookup: CDR1 SQVTM, CDR2 ANQGSEA. The CDR3 contains 13 residues. V lost 7 bases and J 3 bases, leaving 15 bases between the germline ends. This chain's CDR3 is CSAGTRRDTEAFF. In DNA form, the CDR3 reads TGCAGCGCCGGGACCCGAAGGGACACTGAAGCTTTCTTT.

In this sample, this clone turned up a few times. The chain links TRBV5-1 to TRBJ2-1, with 11 bases matching TRBD2. Germline CDR1 and CDR2: SGHRS and YFSETQ. With V trimmed by 1 base and J by 3 bases, 3 bases remained unmatched. The CDR3 has 16 amino acids. The CDR3 protein is CASSLMGTSGYNEQFF. For the CDR3, the DNA is TGCGCCAGCAGCTTGATGGGGACTAGCGGCTACAATGAGCAGTTCTTC.

The rearrangement uses TRBV5-1 and TRBJ1-3; maybe TRBD1 (5 bases). CDR1 and CDR2 (germline): SGHRS, YFSETQ. The CDR3 runs 15 residues. Trimming shortened V by 4 bases and J by 7 bases, and 18 bases separated the two germline ends. The CDR3, as DNA: TGCGCCAGCAGCCCCGGGACGGCCACGGTTAACACCATATATTTT. Its translation is CASSPGTATVNTIYF.

The chain couples TRBV11-2 to TRBJ2-7, with 8 nucleotides matching TRBD1. Germline trimming cut 2 bases from V and 3 bases from J; bases unmatched to any gene: 3. From germline, CDR1 is SGHAT and CDR2 FQNNGV. The CDR3 contains 14 residues. The CDR3 bases are TGTGCCAGCAGCTTACGACAGGGGATCTACGAGCAGTACTTC. Its translation is CASSLRQGIYEQYF.

The rearrangement uses TRBV19 and TRBJ2-7; 14 bases align to TRBD2. The CDR3 is made up of 18 amino acids. The ends lost 5 bases at V and 6 bases at J; junction bases unmatched: 15. Germline V CDR1 and CDR2: LNHDA, SQIVND (reference sequence). The CDR3 DNA reads TGTGCCAGTAGTCCCGCGAGGAGGTTAGGACTAGCGGGGGGCGAGCAGTACTTC. As protein: CASSPARRLGLAGGEQYF.

The chain has TRBV6-1 and TRBJ1-2, with D possibly TRBD1 on 6 matching bases. From germline, CDR1 is MNHNS and CDR2 SASEGT. Trimming took 2 bases from V and 3 from J, leaving 13 bases between them. CDR3 length: 15 amino acids. Here the CDR3 DNA reads TGTGCCAGCAGTGAAACAGGGAGTCTGGACTATGGCTACACCTTC. It specifies CASSETGSLDYGYTF.

The chain has TRBV5-1 and TRBJ2-1, with 9 positions matching TRBD2. The CDR3 runs 17 residues. In germline, CDR1 is SGHRS, CDR2 YFSETQ. V shed 3 bases, J shed 8 bases, and the junction held 15 bases outside the gene matches. The CDR3: CASSSQGGTSRWDEQFF. Written as DNA, the CDR3 is TGCGCCAGCAGCTCACAAGGTGGGACTAGCAGGTGGGATGAGCAGTTCTTC.

Concerning this clone: Other DNA variants within this sample encode the same CDR3. V usage is TRBV9 and J usage is TRBJ2-1; D is perhaps TRBD2 (5 bases). Germline-derived CDR1 and CDR2 are SGDLS and YYNGEE. The CDR3 is 15 residues long. Trimming pared 0 bases from V and 2 bases from J, leaving 9 bases between. As DNA, the CDR3 is TGTGCCAGCAGCGTAGGAGGGAACCCCTACAATGAGCAGTTCTTC. Residues: CASSVGGNPYNEQFF.